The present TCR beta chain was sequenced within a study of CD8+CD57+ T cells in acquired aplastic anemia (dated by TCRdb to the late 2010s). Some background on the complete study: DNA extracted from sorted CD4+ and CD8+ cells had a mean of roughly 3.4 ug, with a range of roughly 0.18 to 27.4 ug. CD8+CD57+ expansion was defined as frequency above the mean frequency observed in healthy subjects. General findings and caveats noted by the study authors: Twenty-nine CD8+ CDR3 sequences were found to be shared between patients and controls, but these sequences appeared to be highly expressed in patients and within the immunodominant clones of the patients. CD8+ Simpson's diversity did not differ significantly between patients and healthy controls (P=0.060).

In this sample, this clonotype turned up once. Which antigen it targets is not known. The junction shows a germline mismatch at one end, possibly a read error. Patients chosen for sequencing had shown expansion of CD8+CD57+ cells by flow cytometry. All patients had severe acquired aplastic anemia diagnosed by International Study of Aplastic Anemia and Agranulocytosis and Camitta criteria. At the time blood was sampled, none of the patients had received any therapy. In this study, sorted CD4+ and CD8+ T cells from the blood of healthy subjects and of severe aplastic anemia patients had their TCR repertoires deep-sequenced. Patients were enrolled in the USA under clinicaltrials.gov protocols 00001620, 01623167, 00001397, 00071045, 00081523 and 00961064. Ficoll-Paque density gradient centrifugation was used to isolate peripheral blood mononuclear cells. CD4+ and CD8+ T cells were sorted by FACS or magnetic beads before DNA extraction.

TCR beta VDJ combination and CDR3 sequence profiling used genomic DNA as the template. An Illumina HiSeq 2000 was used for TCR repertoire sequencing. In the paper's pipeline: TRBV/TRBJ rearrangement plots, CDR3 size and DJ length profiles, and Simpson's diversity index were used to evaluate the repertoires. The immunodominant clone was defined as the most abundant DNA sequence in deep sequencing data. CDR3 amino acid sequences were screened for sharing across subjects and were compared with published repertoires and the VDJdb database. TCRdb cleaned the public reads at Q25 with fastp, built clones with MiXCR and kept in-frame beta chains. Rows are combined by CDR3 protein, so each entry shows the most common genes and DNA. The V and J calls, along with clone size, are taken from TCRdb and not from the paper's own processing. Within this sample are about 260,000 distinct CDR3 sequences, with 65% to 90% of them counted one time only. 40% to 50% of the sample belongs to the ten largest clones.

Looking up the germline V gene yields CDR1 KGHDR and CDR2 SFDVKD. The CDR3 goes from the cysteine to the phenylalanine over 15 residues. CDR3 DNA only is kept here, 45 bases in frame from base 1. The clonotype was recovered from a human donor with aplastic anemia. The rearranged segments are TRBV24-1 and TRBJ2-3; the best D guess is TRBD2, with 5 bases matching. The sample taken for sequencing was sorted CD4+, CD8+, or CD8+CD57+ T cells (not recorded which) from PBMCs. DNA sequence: TGTACCACCAGTGACTTAGCGATTAGCCCAGATACGCAGTATTTT. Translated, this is CTTSDLAISPDTQYF.